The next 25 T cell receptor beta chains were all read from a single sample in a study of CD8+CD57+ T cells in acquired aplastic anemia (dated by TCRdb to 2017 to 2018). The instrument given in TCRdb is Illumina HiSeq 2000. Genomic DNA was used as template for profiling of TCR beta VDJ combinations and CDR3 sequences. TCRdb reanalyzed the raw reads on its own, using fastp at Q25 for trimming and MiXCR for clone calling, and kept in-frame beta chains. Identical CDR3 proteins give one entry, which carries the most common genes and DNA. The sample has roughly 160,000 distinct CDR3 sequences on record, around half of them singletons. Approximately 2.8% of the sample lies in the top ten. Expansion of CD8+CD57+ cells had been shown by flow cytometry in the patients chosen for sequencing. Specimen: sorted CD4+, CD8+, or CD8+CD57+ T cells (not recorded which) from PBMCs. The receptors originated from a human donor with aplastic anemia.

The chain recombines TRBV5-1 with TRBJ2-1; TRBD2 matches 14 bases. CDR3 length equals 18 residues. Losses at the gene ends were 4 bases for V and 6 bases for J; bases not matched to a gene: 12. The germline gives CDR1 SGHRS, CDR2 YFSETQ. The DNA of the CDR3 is TGCGCCAGCAGCGGGGGACTAGCGGGAGAACGATCTGTCAATGAGCAGTTCTTC. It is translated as CASSGGLAGERSVNEQFF.

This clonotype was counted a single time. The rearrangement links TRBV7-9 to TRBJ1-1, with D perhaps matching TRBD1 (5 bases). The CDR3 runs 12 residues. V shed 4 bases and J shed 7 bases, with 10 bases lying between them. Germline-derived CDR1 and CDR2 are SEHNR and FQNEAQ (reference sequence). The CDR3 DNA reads TGTGCCAGCAGCTACAGGTCAGTTGAAGCTTTCTTT. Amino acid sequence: CASSYRSVEAFF.

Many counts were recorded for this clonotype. CDR3 coding DNA: TGTGCCAGCAGCGTAACAGGTTTCGGGGGGGCAGATACGCAGTATTTT. It codes for CASSVTGFGGADTQYF. This chain uses TRBV9 with TRBJ2-3; 8 bases align to TRBD2. The CDR3 is 16 amino acids. V was clipped by 1 base and J by 4 bases; unmatched bases: 8. Germline lookup yields CDR1 SGDLS and CDR2 YYNGEE.

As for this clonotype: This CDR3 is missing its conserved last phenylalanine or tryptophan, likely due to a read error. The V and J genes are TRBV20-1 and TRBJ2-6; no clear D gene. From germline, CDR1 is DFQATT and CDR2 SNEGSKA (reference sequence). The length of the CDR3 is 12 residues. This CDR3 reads CRADAGANVLTL. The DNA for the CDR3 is TGCAGGGCCGACGCAGGGGCCAACGTCCTGACTCTC.

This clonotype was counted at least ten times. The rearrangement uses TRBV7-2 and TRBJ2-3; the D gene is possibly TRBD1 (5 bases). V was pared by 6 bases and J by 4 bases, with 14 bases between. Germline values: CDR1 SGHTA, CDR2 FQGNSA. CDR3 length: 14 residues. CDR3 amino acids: CASRQRGSADTQYF. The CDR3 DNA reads TGTGCCAGCAGACAAAGGGGCTCCGCAGATACGCAGTATTTT.

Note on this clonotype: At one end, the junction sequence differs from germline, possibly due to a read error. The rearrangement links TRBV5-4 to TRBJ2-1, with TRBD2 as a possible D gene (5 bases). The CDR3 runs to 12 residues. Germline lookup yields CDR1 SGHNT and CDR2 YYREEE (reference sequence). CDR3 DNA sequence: TGTGCCAGCAGTGAGGAGGAGAATGGGCAGTTCTTC. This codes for CASSEEENGQFF.

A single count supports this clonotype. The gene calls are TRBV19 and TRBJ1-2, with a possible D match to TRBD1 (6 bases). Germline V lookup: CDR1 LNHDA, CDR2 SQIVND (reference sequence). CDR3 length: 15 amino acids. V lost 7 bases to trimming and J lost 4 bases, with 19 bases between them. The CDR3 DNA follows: TGTGCCAGTATGTACGGGGGGGCCTCTCCCTATGGCTACACCTTC. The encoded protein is CASMYGGASPYGYTF.

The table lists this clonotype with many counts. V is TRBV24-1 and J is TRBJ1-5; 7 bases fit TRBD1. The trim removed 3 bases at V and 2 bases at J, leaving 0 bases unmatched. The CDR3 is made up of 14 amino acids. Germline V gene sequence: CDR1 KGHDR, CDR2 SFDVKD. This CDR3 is CATSDTGGNQPQHF. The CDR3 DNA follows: TGTGCCACCAGTGATACAGGGGGCAATCAGCCCCAGCATTTT.

CDR3 DNA sequence: TGTGCCACCAGCAGAGAAAAGGGGGCGAACACTGAAGCTTTCTTT. Translating it yields CATSREKGANTEAFF. V gene TRBV15 combines with J gene TRBJ1-1, with 7 bases fitting TRBD1. V was pared by 0 bases and J by 1 base, with 2 bases of the junction left unmatched. The CDR3 extends over 15 amino acids. Germline V gene lookup returns CDR1 LNHNV and CDR2 YYDKDF (reference sequence).

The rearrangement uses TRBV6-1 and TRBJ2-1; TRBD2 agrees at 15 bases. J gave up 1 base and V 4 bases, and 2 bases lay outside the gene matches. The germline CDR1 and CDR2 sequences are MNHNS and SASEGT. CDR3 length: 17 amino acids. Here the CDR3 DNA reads TGTGCCAGCAGTGCCGGGACTAGCGGGAGGTCCTACAATGAGCAGTTCTTC. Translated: CASSAGTSGRSYNEQFF.

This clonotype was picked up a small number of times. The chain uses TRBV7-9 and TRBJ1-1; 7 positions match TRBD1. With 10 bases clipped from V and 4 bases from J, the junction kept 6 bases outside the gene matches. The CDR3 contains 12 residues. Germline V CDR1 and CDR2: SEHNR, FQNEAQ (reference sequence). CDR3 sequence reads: CATSGGVTEAFF. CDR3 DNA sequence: TGTGCCACCTCAGGGGGGGTCACTGAAGCTTTCTTT.

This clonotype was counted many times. CDR3 loop: CASSASQSEQFF. The CDR3 DNA follows: TGTGCCAGCAGCGCCTCTCAATCTGAGCAGTTCTTC. The chain recombines TRBV5-4 with TRBJ2-1; D unresolved. V was pared by 4 bases and J by 9 bases, with 11 bases between. The CDR3 runs to 12 residues. Germline assignment: CDR1 SGHNT and CDR2 YYREEE (reference sequence).

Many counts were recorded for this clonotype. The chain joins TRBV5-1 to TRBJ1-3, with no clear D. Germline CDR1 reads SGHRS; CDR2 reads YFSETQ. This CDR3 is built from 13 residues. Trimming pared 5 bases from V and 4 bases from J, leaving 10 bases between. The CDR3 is CASSKSAGNTIYF. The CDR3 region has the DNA TGCGCCAGCAGTAAATCAGCGGGAAACACCATATATTTT.

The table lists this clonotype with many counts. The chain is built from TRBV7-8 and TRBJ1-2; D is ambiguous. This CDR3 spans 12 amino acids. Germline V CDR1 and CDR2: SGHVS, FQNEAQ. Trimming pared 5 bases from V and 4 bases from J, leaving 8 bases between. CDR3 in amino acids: CASSPGVYGYTF. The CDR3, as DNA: TGTGCCAGCAGCCCGGGCGTCTATGGCTACACCTTC.

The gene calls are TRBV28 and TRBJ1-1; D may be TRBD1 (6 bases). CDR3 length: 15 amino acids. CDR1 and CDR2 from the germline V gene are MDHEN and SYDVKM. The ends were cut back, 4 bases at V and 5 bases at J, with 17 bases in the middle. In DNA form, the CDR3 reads TGTGCCAGCAGTTCCCACAGGGTTGTACGGACTGAAGCTTTCTTT. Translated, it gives CASSSHRVVRTEAFF.

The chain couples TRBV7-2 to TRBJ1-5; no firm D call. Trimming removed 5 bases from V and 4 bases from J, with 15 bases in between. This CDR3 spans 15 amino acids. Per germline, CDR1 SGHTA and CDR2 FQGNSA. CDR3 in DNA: TGTGCCAGCAGCCCCAATTGGGGTGGGAATCAGCCCCAGCATTTT. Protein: CASSPNWGGNQPQHF. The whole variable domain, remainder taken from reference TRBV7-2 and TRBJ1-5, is GAGVSQSPSNKVTEKGKDVELRCDPISGHTALYWYRQSLGQGLEFLIYFQGNSAPDKSGLPSDRFSAERTGGSVSTLTIQRTQQEDSAVYLCASSPNWGGNQPQHFGDGTRLSIL.

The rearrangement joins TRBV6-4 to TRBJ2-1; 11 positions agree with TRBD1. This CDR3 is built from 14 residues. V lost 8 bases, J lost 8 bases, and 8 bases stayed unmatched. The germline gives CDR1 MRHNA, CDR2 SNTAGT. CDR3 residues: CASGRGQGEDEQFF. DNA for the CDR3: TGTGCCAGCGGGAGGGGACAGGGGGAGGATGAGCAGTTCTTC.

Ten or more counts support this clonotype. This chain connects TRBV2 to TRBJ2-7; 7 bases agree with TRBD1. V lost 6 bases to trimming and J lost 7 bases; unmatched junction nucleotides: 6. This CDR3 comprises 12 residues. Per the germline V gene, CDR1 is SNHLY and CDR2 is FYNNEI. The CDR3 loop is CASRADREEQYF. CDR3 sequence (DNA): TGTGCCAGCAGAGCAGACAGGGAGGAGCAGTACTTC.

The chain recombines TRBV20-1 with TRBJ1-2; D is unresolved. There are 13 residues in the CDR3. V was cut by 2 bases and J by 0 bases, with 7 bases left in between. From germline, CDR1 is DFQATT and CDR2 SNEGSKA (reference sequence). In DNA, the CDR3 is TGCAGTGCTAGACGGCGCACTAACTATGGCTACACCTTC. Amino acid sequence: CSARRRTNYGYTF.

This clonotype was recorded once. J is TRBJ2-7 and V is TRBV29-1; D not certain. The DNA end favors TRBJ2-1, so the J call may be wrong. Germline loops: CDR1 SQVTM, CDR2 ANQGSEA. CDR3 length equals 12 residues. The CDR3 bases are TGCAGCGTTTCAGAGGCGTTCAGGGAGCAGTTCTTC. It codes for CSVSEAFREQFF.

The CDR3 sequence is CSAIQGAADQPQHF. The CDR3 nucleotides are TGCAGTGCTATCCAGGGGGCTGCGGATCAGCCCCAGCATTTT. The chain recombines TRBV29-1 with TRBJ1-5; 8 nucleotides match TRBD1. The CDR3 is made up of 14 amino acids. Looked up from germline, CDR1 is SQVTM and CDR2 is ANQGSEA.

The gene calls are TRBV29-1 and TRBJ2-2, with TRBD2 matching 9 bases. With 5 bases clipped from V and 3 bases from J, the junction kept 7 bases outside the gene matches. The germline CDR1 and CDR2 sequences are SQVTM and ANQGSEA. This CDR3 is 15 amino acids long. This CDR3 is CSVPGLAGYTGELFF. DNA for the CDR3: TGCAGCGTTCCCGGGCTAGCGGGGTACACCGGGGAGCTGTTTTTT.

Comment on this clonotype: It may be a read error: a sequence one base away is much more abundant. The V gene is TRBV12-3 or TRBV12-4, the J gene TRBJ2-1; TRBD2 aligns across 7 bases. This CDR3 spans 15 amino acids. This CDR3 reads CASRLVGGPVDEQFF. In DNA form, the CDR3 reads TGTGCCAGCAGGTTAGTGGGAGGGCCTGTGGATGAGCAGTTCTTC.

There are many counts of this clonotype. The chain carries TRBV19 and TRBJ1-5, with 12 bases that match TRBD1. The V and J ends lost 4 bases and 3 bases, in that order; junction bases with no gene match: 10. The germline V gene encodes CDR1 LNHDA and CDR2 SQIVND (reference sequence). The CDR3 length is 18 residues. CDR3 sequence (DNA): TGTGCCAGTAGTAGGGGGACAGGGGGCGGACAGATCAATCAGCCCCAGCATTTT. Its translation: CASSRGTGGGQINQPQHF.

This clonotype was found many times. CDR3 DNA: TGCAGCGCAACTAGCGGGGACAATGAGCAGTTCTTC. Its protein is CSATSGDNEQFF. The chain combines TRBV20-1 with TRBJ2-1, with 10 positions matching TRBD2. The CDR3 has 12 residues. CDR1 and CDR2 from the germline V gene are DFQATT and SNEGSKA (reference sequence).